These 25 T cell receptor beta chains share one sample of origin, sequenced in a study of blood T cell repertoires in COVID-19 (dated by TCRdb to 2020 to 2022). Receptor amplification or capture employed the immunoSEQ multiplex PCR assay. TCRdb re-hosts the immuneACCESS table, in-frame sequences only. Its copies lack some clones; in the studies checked, an unresolved V gene accounts for under half of them, and the cause for the rest is not known. The sample table contains fewer than 250,000 clones; only one count was recorded for less than 85% of them. The ten largest account for 1.5% to 2% of the sample. Sequencing input: PBMCs or T cells enriched from blood (not recorded which). The receptors derive from a man in his sixties who had recovered from COVID-19.

The chain couples TRBV2 to TRBJ1-2, with a tentative D call TRBD1 (5 bases). This CDR3 region has 14 residues. V shed 4 bases and J shed 5 bases, with 14 bases lying between them. Per the germline V gene, CDR1 is SNHLY and CDR2 is FYNNEI. The CDR3: CASSGDSTGYGYTF. The CDR3 nucleotides read TGTGCCAGCAGTGGGGACTCGACCGGTTATGGCTACACCTTC.

The rearrangement links TRBV5-1 to TRBJ1-4, with no clear D. The CDR3 has 14 amino acids. Trimming stripped 0 bases from V and 5 bases from J, with 8 bases between. Germline CDR1 and CDR2: SGHRS and YFSETQ. The CDR3 DNA follows: TGCGCCAGCAGCTTGGGGCAGGAAAATGAAAAACTGTTTTTT. Protein sequence: CASSLGQENEKLFF.

The V gene is TRBV5-4, the J gene TRBJ1-1; 7 bases align to TRBD1. V lost 7 bases and J lost 4; bases outside the gene matches: 7. This CDR3 comprises 13 residues. The germline V gene encodes CDR1 SGHNT and CDR2 YYREEE (reference sequence). DNA of the CDR3: TGTGCCAGCCATTTCGACAGGGCCACTGAAGCTTTCTTT. Translation gives CASHFDRATEAFF.

CDR3 amino acids: CASKGANYGYTF. DNA of the CDR3: TGTGCCAGCAAGGGGGCTAACTATGGCTACACCTTC. The chain carries TRBV6-5 and TRBJ1-2, with D maybe TRBD1 (6 bases). In germline, CDR1 is MNHEY, CDR2 SVGAGI. Trimming took 7 bases from V and 0 from J, leaving 6 bases between them. This CDR3 is built from 12 residues.

J is TRBJ2-1 and V is TRBV7-3, with 9 positions matching TRBD2. The junction had 10 bases not matched to a gene; V was cut back by 4 bases and J by 9 bases. The CDR3 is made up of 15 amino acids. The germline CDR1 and CDR2 sequences are SGHTA and FQGTGA. The CDR3 loop reads CASSSHAGTSREQFF. CDR3 coding DNA: TGTGCCAGCAGCTCGCATGCCGGGACTAGCCGTGAGCAGTTCTTC.

This chain uses TRBV3-1 (or the pseudogene TRBV3-2) with TRBJ2-3, with 13 positions matching TRBD2. In germline, CDR1 is LGHDT, CDR2 YNNKEL (reference sequence). V dropped 4 bases and J dropped 3; count of bases not matched to a gene: 4. The CDR3 consists of 16 residues. CDR3: CASSPTSGGRTDTQYF. The CDR3 nucleotides are TGTGCCAGCAGCCCGACTAGCGGGGGGAGGACAGATACGCAGTATTTT.

This chain links TRBV30 with TRBJ1-2; 9 nucleotides line up with TRBD1. Germline CDR1 reads GTSNPN; CDR2 reads SVGIG (reference sequence). V trimming: 3 bases; J trimming: 7 bases; junction bases outside the gene matches: 12. This CDR3 comprises 15 residues. In DNA, the CDR3 is TGTGCCTGGAGGCCGACTCTCCGGGACAGGGCTGGCTACACCTTC. Its protein product is CAWRPTLRDRAGYTF.

The chain joins TRBV15 to TRBJ1-1; TRBD1 might be the D (6 bases). The CDR3 has 14 residues. Germline V lookup: CDR1 LNHNV, CDR2 YYDKDF (reference sequence). The germline V and J ends were trimmed by 1 base and 4 bases, with 10 bases remaining between them. CDR3 sequence reads: CATSRGGGITEAFF. CDR3 in DNA: TGTGCCACCAGCAGAGGGGGGGGCATCACTGAAGCTTTCTTT.

The V gene is TRBV5-1, the J gene TRBJ1-6, with D unresolved. CDR1 is SGHRS, CDR2 YFSETQ, per germline. The CDR3 is made up of 14 amino acids. V lost 1 base and J lost 9, with 11 bases in between. The CDR3 DNA is TGCGCCAGCAGCTTGAGATCCGGTCCTTCACCCCTCCACTTT. Its protein is CASSLRSGPSPLHF. Full variable domain (remainder filled in from reference TRBV5-1 and TRBJ1-6): KAGVTQTPRYLIKTRGQQVTLSCSPISGHRSVSWYQQTPGQGLQFLFEYFSETQRNKGNFPGRFSGRQFSNSRSEMNVSTLELGDSALYLCASSLRSGPSPLHFGNGTRLTVT.

The CDR3 bases are TGTGCCAGCAGCTTAGTCGGGACAGGGGGCAATCAGCCCCAGCATTTT. Translation gives CASSLVGTGGNQPQHF. This chain connects TRBV7-2 to TRBJ1-5, with TRBD1 matching 10 bases. The CDR3 has 16 amino acids. V dropped 1 base and J dropped 2; count of bases not matched to a gene: 2. Germline loops: CDR1 SGHTA, CDR2 FQGNSA. Looking up the rest from reference TRBV7-2 and TRBJ1-5 gives the full variable domain: GAGVSQSPSNKVTEKGKDVELRCDPISGHTALYWYRQSLGQGLEFLIYFQGNSAPDKSGLPSDRFSAERTGGSVSTLTIQRTQQEDSAVYLCASSLVGTGGNQPQHFGDGTRLSIL.

The chain uses TRBV3-1 (or the pseudogene TRBV3-2) and TRBJ2-5; D may be TRBD2 (5 bases). CDR3 length: 13 residues. V was pared by 2 bases and J by 5 bases, with 9 bases between. Germline values: CDR1 LGHDT, CDR2 YNNKEL (reference sequence). CDR3 residues: CASSQLAIETQYF. In DNA, the CDR3 is TGTGCCAGCAGCCAATTAGCGATCGAGACCCAGTACTTC.

The sample holds a few counts of this clone. The V gene is TRBV15, the J gene TRBJ2-3; 7 bases match TRBD1. The CDR3 contains 16 residues. V lost 3 bases and J lost 9; bases outside the gene matches: 15. CDR1 and CDR2 (germline): LNHNV, YYDKDF (reference sequence). The CDR3, as DNA: TGTGCCACCAGCAGCCCCCGACAGGGAGTCTGGGTAACGCAGTATTTT. This translates into CATSSPRQGVWVTQYF.

This chain uses TRBV11-3 with TRBJ1-5; 11 bases line up with TRBD1. The V segment lost 5 bases and the J segment 6 bases; nucleotides outside the gene matches: 6. CDR1 and CDR2 from the germline V gene are SGHNT and YENEEA. This CDR3 is 15 amino acids long. CDR3 protein: CASSPDRGLRQPQHF. The CDR3 DNA sequence: TGTGCCAGCAGCCCGGACAGGGGGCTACGTCAGCCCCAGCATTTT.

This clone occurred once. The sample has other DNA sequences that encode this CDR3 too. V and J are TRBV18 and TRBJ1-1; weak D call: TRBD1 (5 bases). This CDR3 comprises 14 residues. Germline V gene lookup returns CDR1 KGHSH and CDR2 LQKENI. Deletions cut 3 bases from V and 5 bases from J, with 13 bases between. CDR3 in amino acids: CASSPVWGRTEAFF. In DNA form, the CDR3 reads TGTGCCAGCTCACCGGTGTGGGGGAGGACTGAAGCTTTCTTT.

The chain is built from TRBV5-1 and TRBJ2-2; D ambiguous. The CDR3 is 16 residues long. With 6 bases removed from V and 0 bases from J, the gap between germline ends came to 15 bases. Germline CDR1 is SGHRS and CDR2 is YFSETQ. CDR3: CASTFLSQPNTGELFF. Here the CDR3 DNA reads TGCGCCAGCACCTTCCTAAGCCAACCGAACACCGGGGAGCTGTTTTTT. The entire variable domain, with the rest obtained from reference TRBV5-1 and TRBJ2-2, is as follows: KAGVTQTPRYLIKTRGQQVTLSCSPISGHRSVSWYQQTPGQGLQFLFEYFSETQRNKGNFPGRFSGRQFSNSRSEMNVSTLELGDSALYLCASTFLSQPNTGELFFGEGSRLTVL.

This clone was picked up a small number of times. The rearrangement links TRBV5-1 to TRBJ1-6, with TRBD1 matching 7 bases. The V segment lost 4 bases and the J segment 0 bases; nucleotides outside the gene matches: 4. Germline V gene lookup returns CDR1 SGHRS and CDR2 YFSETQ. The CDR3 runs to 16 residues. CDR3 amino acids: CASSATGSSYNSPLHF. Here the CDR3 DNA reads TGCGCCAGCAGCGCGACAGGGAGCTCCTATAATTCACCCCTCCACTTT.

The chain recombines TRBV12-3 or TRBV12-4 with TRBJ1-6, with D possibly TRBD1 on 5 matching bases. The V end lost 4 bases, the J end lost 7 bases, and 8 bases lay between the germline ends. This CDR3 has 13 residues. For the CDR3, the DNA is TGTGCCAGCAGTTGGGGGGAGAATTCACCCCTCCACTTT. Encoded protein: CASSWGENSPLHF.

The chain employs TRBV4-2 and TRBJ2-7, with D possibly being TRBD2 (6 bases). Germline lookup yields CDR1 LGHNA and CDR2 YNFKEQ. The CDR3 spans 17 residues. V was shortened by 0 bases and J by 5 bases, with 20 bases between the two germline ends. This CDR3 reads CASSQDQVAGRKNEQYF. The CDR3 nucleotides read TGTGCCAGCAGCCAAGATCAGGTGGCGGGGCGAAAGAACGAGCAGTACTTC.

The chain has TRBV12-3 or TRBV12-4 and TRBJ1-5, with D possibly being TRBD1 (6 bases). The ends were cut back, 6 bases at V and 5 bases at J, with 11 bases in the middle. The CDR3 sequence is 13 residues long. CDR3 DNA sequence: TGTGCCAGCAGCGGACAGATGTATCAGCCCCAGCATTTT. It specifies CASSGQMYQPQHF.

The genes are TRBV6-5 and TRBJ2-7; D perhaps matches TRBD1 (5 bases). Germline V gives CDR1 MNHEY, CDR2 SVGAGI. This CDR3 is 14 amino acids long. Trimming removed 5 bases from V and 6 bases from J, with 17 bases in between. CDR3 DNA sequence: TGTGCCAGCAGTCGTAGTCAAACAGGTAGCGAGCAGTACTTC. It codes for CASSRSQTGSEQYF.

The rearrangement links TRBV10-3 to TRBJ2-1, with 10 bases fitting TRBD2. The CDR3 is 16 amino acids. V was clipped by 3 bases and J by 2 bases; unmatched bases: 4. Looked up from germline, CDR1 is ENHRY and CDR2 is SYGVKD. CDR3 in DNA: TGTGCCATCAGTGACGGTAGCGGGGGGACCTACAATGAGCAGTTCTTC. Protein: CAISDGSGGTYNEQFF.

The V call is TRBV19, the J call TRBJ1-1; 9 positions match TRBD1. The V gene's germline CDR1 is LNHDA and CDR2 SQIVND (reference sequence). The trim removed 4 bases at V and 3 bases at J, leaving 3 bases unmatched. The CDR3 sequence is 14 residues long. CDR3 loop: CASSTGQGHTEAFF. DNA for the CDR3: TGTGCCAGTAGTACCGGACAGGGGCACACTGAAGCTTTCTTT.

The genes are TRBV19 and TRBJ1-1; TRBD1 matches 7 bases. The germline gives CDR1 LNHDA, CDR2 SQIVND (reference sequence). The CDR3 totals 13 residues. The junction had 2 bases not matched to a gene; V was cut back by 6 bases and J by 1 base. CDR3 DNA: TGTGCCAGTAGGAGGACAGGGAACACTGAAGCTTTCTTT. Translation: CASRRTGNTEAFF.

CDR3 amino acids: CASSIQGAIYGYTF. The DNA of the CDR3 is TGTGCCAGTAGTATACAGGGGGCTATCTATGGCTACACCTTC. V is TRBV19 and J is TRBJ1-2, with TRBD1 matching 8 bases. Germline V CDR1 and CDR2: LNHDA, SQIVND (reference sequence). The CDR3 contains 14 residues. The J segment lost 4 bases and the V segment lost 2 bases, leaving 3 bases of the junction unmatched.

This chain uses TRBV2 with TRBJ1-2; 8 bases are shared with TRBD1. CDR1 and CDR2 from the germline V gene are SNHLY and FYNNEI. The CDR3 runs to 14 residues. Germline trimming cut 6 bases from V and 0 bases from J; bases unmatched to any gene: 3. CDR3 protein: CASSEDRANYGYTF. The CDR3 DNA is TGTGCCAGCAGCGAGGACAGGGCTAACTATGGCTACACCTTC.